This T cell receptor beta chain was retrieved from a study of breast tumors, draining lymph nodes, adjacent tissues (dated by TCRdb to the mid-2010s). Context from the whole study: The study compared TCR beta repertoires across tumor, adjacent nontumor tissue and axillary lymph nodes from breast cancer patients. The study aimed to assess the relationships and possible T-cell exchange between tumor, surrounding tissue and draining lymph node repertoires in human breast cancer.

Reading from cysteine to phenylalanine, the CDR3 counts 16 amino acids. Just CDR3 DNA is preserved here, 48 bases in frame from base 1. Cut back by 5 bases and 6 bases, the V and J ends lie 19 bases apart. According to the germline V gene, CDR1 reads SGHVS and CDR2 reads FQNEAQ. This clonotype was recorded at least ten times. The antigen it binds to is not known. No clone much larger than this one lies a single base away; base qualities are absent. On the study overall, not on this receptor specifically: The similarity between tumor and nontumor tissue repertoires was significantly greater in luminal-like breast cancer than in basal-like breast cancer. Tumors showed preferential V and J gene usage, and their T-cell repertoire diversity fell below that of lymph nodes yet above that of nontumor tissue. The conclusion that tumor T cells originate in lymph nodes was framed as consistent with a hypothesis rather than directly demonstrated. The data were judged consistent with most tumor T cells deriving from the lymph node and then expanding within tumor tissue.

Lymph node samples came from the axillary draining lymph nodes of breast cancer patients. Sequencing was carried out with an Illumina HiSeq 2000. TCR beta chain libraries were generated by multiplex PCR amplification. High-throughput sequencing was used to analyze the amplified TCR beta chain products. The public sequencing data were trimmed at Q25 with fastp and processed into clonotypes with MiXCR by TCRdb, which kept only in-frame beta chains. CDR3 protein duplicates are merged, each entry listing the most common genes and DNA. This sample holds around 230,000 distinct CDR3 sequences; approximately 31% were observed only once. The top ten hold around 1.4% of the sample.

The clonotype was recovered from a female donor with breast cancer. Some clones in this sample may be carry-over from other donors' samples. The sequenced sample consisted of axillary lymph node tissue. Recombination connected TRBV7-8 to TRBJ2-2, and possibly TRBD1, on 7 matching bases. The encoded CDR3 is CASSLQTGRTAGELFF. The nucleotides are TGTGCCAGCAGCCTACAGACAGGGAGGACGGCCGGGGAGCTGTTTTTT.